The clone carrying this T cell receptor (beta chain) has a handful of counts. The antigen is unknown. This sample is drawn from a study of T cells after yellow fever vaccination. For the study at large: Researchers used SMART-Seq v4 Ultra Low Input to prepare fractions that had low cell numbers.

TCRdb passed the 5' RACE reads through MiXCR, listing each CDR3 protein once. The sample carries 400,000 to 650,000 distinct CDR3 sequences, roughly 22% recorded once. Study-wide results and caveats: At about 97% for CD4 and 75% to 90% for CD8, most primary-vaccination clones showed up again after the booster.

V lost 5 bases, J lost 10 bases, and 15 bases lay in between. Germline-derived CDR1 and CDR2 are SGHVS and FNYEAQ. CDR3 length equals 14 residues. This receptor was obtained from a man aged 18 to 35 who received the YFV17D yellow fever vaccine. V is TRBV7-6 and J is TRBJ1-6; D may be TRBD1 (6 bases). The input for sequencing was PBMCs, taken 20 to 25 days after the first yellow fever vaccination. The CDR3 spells CASSKGGTGSPLHF. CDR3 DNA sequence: TGTGCCAGCAGCAAAGGAGGAACAGGGTCACCCCTCCACTTT.